A selection of T cell receptor beta chains follows, all from one sample in a study of Ad26.COV2.S vaccination and SARS-CoV-2 variants. This table comes from immunoSEQ multiplex PCR, and its TCRdb copy is limited to in-frame clones, with some not included. The data hold about 400,000 clones, with roughly 85% observed a single time. The starting material was peripheral blood, obtained in a trial of Ad26.COV2.S vaccine versus placebo. The origin of the receptors is a person between 18 and 59 years old who received the Ad26.COV2.S COVID-19 vaccine or a placebo. The CDR3 runs from the conserved cysteine through the conserved F or W. The order of the fields is V gene, CDR3 length, D gene, J gene, clone size, CDR3 protein, CDR3 DNA. The D gene is left open where the match is weak. Clone size appears in some rows only: once, few, many, or a class for an expanded clone.

TRBV7-9	15	.	TRBJ2-5	once	CASSHGGQGQETQYF	TGTGCCAGCAGCCACGGCGGCCAGGGGCAAGAGACCCAGTACTTC
TRBV3-1/TRBV3-2	15	TRBD2	TRBJ2-7	.	CTSSLSAGGGYEQYF	TGTACCAGCAGCCTCTCCGCTGGGGGGGGCTACGAGCAGTACTTC
TRBV6-2/TRBV6-3	15	.	TRBJ1-1	.	CASSPVDRMRPQAFF	TGTGCCAGCAGCCCTGTCGACAGGATGCGGCCCCAAGCTTTCTTT
TRBV5-1	15	TRBD2	TRBJ2-1	.	CASSLLAGRINEQFF	TGCGCCAGCAGCTTACTAGCGGGAAGGATCAATGAGCAGTTCTTC
TRBV5-1	16	TRBD2	TRBJ2-1	.	CASSGTSGRPYNEQFF	TGCGCCAGCAGCGGGACTAGCGGGAGGCCCTACAATGAGCAGTTCTTC
TRBV7-2	19	TRBD1	TRBJ2-4	.	CASSLTRGPFIPKQNIQYF	TGTGCCAGCAGCTTAACAAGGGGGCCTTTCATCCCAAAGCAAAACATTCAGTACTTC
TRBV4-2	13	.	TRBJ1-2	.	CASSQDGFYGYTF	TGTGCCAGCAGCCAAGACGGATTCTATGGCTACACCTTC
TRBV19	12	.	TRBJ1-1	.	CASNEGGTEAFF	TGTGCCAGTAACGAAGGGGGGACTGAAGCTTTCTTT
TRBV19	15	.	TRBJ1-2	.	CASSIELEGWAGYTF	TGTGCCAGTAGTATAGAGCTTGAGGGATGGGCGGGCTACACCTTC
TRBV19	12	.	TRBJ2-1	.	CASSWGHREQFF	TGTGCCAGTTCATGGGGGCATCGTGAGCAGTTCTTC
TRBV19	14	.	TRBJ1-1	once	CASLLGGPGTEAFF	TGTGCCAGTCTTCTCGGGGGGCCTGGGACTGAAGCTTTCTTT
TRBV12-3/TRBV12-4	11	.	TRBJ1-1	.	CASMTGGRAFF	TGTGCCAGCATGACCGGGGGGAGAGCTTTCTTT
TRBV10-3	14	TRBD1	TRBJ1-1	.	CAISVDRGPTEAFF	TGTGCCATCAGTGTAGACAGGGGACCCACTGAAGCTTTCTTT
TRBV19	16	TRBD1	TRBJ2-7	.	CASSIDGTGLSYEQYF	TGTGCCAGTAGTATCGATGGGACAGGACTCTCCTACGAGCAGTACTTC
TRBV7-2	13	.	TRBJ1-2	.	CASTRTFYYGYTF	TGTGCCAGCACCCGGACTTTTTACTATGGCTACACCTTC
TRBV18	15	TRBD1	TRBJ2-7	.	CASSPPGQGSYEQYF	TGTGCCAGCTCACCTCCGGGACAGGGGTCCTACGAGCAGTACTTC
TRBV28	15	TRBD1	TRBJ2-7	once	CASSLSGTGVYEQYF	TGTGCCAGCAGTTTATCTGGGACAGGGGTCTACGAGCAGTACTTC
TRBV5-4	12	.	TRBJ2-7	.	CASSRPGYEQYF	TGTGCCAGCAGCCGCCCCGGGTACGAGCAGTACTTC
TRBV3-1/TRBV3-2	16	.	TRBJ1-4	.	CASSQDWGHGNEKLFF	TGTGCCAGCAGCCAAGATTGGGGGCACGGTAATGAAAAACTGTTTTTT
TRBV25-1	15	TRBD1	TRBJ1-1	.	CASSDPGTGFTEAFF	TGTGCCAGCAGTGATCCTGGGACAGGGTTCACTGAAGCTTTCTTT
TRBV18	15	TRBD1	TRBJ2-1	.	CASSPRTGRYNEQFF	TGTGCCAGCTCACCCCGGACAGGGCGCTACAATGAGCAGTTCTTC
TRBV30	13	.	TRBJ2-2	.	CAWSVFATGELFF	TGTGCCTGGAGTGTCTTTGCGACCGGGGAGCTGTTTTTT
TRBV11-2	13	TRBD1	TRBJ1-1	few	CASTWDRGTEAFF	TGTGCCAGCACCTGGGACAGGGGCACTGAAGCTTTCTTT
TRBV9	19	.	TRBJ1-2	.	CASSVAIEEGAPSNYGYTF	TGTGCCAGCAGCGTAGCTATCGAGGAGGGAGCCCCCTCTAACTATGGCTACACCTTC
TRBV18	16	.	TRBJ1-3	few	CASSPSPISSGNTIYF	TGTGCCAGCTCACCATCTCCGATAAGCTCTGGAAACACCATATATTTT
TRBV30	17	TRBD1	TRBJ2-1	.	CAWAGTGKSGVGNEQFF	TGTGCCTGGGCCGGGACAGGGAAGAGCGGGGTTGGAAATGAGCAGTTCTTC
TRBV3-1/TRBV3-2	14	.	TRBJ1-1	once	CASGISGWNTEAFF	TGTGCCAGCGGCATTTCGGGGTGGAACACTGAAGCTTTCTTT
TRBV4-1	14	TRBD1	TRBJ2-7	.	CASSQGQGAYEQYF	TGCGCCAGCAGCCAAGGACAGGGGGCCTACGAGCAGTACTTC